These T cell receptor beta chains were read from a single sample in a study of T cell responses to AZD1222 COVID-19 vaccine. Clones were read by immunoSEQ multiplex PCR, and TCRdb kept only the in-frame ones, dropping some. The data contain 50,000 to 65,000 clones, less than 90% of them singletons. The sample was peripheral blood, taken 28 days after the second AZD1222 dose. The source of these receptors is an adult who received the AZD1222 COVID-19 vaccine. Each CDR3 is given with its conserved first and last residue. The order of the fields is CDR3 protein, CDR3 DNA, CDR3 length, D gene, V gene, clone size, J gene. D genes are given only for firm matches. Rows give clone size only sometimes, using once, few, many, or a class for an expanded clone.

CASSPEGSTGELFF TGTGCCAGTAGTCCTGAGGGCAGCACCGGGGAGCTGTTTTTT 14 . TRBV19 . TRBJ2-2
CASSPQYRETQYF TGTGCCAGCAGCCCCCAGTACCGGGAGACCCAGTACTTC 13 . TRBV3-1/TRBV3-2 . TRBJ2-5
CASSYIGSGSNQPQHF TGTGCCAGCAGCTATATAGGGTCGGGGAGCAATCAGCCCCAGCATTTT 16 . TRBV7-2 . TRBJ1-5
CASSPGLADSTDTQYF TGTGCCAGCTCACCAGGGCTAGCGGATAGCACAGATACGCAGTATTTT 16 TRBD2 TRBV18 once TRBJ2-3
CASSAGWNQPQHF TGTGCCAGCAGCGCAGGGTGGAATCAGCCCCAGCATTTT 13 . TRBV6-4 . TRBJ1-5
CASSQGEWTEAFF TGTGCCAGCAGCCAGGGGGAGTGGACTGAAGCTTTCTTT 13 TRBD1 TRBV5-5 few TRBJ1-1
CSVERWAGGHNLNNSPLHF TGCAGCGTTGAAAGGTGGGCAGGGGGTCACAACTTAAATAATTCACCCCTCCACTTT 19 TRBD1 TRBV29-1 . TRBJ1-6
CASSPYGELFF TGTGCCAGCAGTCCATACGGGGAGCTGTTTTTT 11 . TRBV7-2 once TRBJ2-2
CASSSQGGWQETQYF TGTGCCAGTAGCTCTCAGGGAGGGTGGCAAGAGACCCAGTACTTC 15 TRBD2 TRBV19 . TRBJ2-5
CASSEPISKPLPYTF TGTGCCAGCAGTGAGCCAATTTCGAAGCCCCTTCCTTACACCTTC 15 . TRBV6-1 . TRBJ1-2
CASSPLGIRGNTIYF TGTGCCAGCAGCCCGCTCGGAATTCGCGGAAACACCATATATTTT 15 . TRBV7-9 . TRBJ1-3
CASSPLLAGFQETQYF TGTGCCAGCAGCCCGTTACTAGCGGGGTTCCAAGAGACCCAGTACTTC 16 TRBD2 TRBV9 . TRBJ2-5
CASSPSEAGGTDTQYF TGTGCCAGCAGCCCTTCAGAGGCAGGGGGTACAGATACGCAGTATTTT 16 TRBD1 TRBV28 . TRBJ2-3
CAIASGGAQETQYF TGTGCCATCGCTAGCGGGGGGGCACAAGAGACCCAGTACTTC 14 TRBD2 TRBV28 . TRBJ2-5
CATSIGGGYGYTF TGTGCCACCAGCATCGGAGGGGGCTATGGCTACACCTTC 13 . TRBV15 . TRBJ1-2
CASSPGTGVNQPQHF TGTGCCAGCAGCCCCGGGACAGGGGTTAATCAGCCCCAGCATTTT 15 TRBD1 TRBV7-6 few TRBJ1-5
CAISATNDQPQHF TGTGCCATCAGTGCAACTAACGATCAGCCCCAGCATTTT 13 . TRBV10-3 . TRBJ1-5
CASSSLAGLGIEQYF TGCGCCAGCAGCTCCCTAGCGGGGCTTGGGATCGAGCAGTACTTC 15 TRBD2 TRBV5-1 . TRBJ2-7
CASSPVRTNYGYTF TGTGCCAGCTCACCAGTCCGGACGAACTATGGCTACACCTTC 14 . TRBV18 . TRBJ1-2
CASSKTSGTKETQYF TGTGCCAGTAGCAAGACTAGCGGGACTAAAGAGACCCAGTACTTC 15 TRBD2 TRBV19 . TRBJ2-5
CASSAGTALAYEQYF TGTGCCAGCAGCGCCGGGACAGCTCTTGCTTACGAGCAGTACTTC 15 TRBD1 TRBV9 few TRBJ2-7
CASSFSRGGYNEQFF TGTGCCAGCAGCTTCTCGCGGGGGGGATACAATGAGCAGTTCTTC 15 TRBD2 TRBV5-8 . TRBJ2-1
CASSFSTSGAADTQYF TGTGCCAGCAGCTTTTCGACTAGCGGGGCGGCAGATACGCAGTATTTT 16 TRBD2 TRBV7-2 . TRBJ2-3
CASRPQGGEQFF TGTGCCAGCAGGCCACAGGGCGGAGAGCAGTTCTTC 12 . TRBV3-1/TRBV3-2 . TRBJ2-1
CASIGTAGNTIYF TGTGCCAGCATCGGGACAGCCGGAAACACCATATATTTT 13 TRBD1 TRBV2 . TRBJ1-3
CASSEAHGGGRDTQYF TGTGCCAGCAGTGAAGCGCATGGCGGGGGGCGGGATACGCAGTATTTT 16 TRBD2 TRBV6-1 . TRBJ2-3
CASSPWTGGNYGYTF TGTGCCAGCAGTCCCTGGACAGGGGGAAACTATGGCTACACCTTC 15 TRBD1 TRBV27 . TRBJ1-2
CASSLEGEYSDTQYF TGCGCCAGCAGCTTGGAAGGGGAGTATTCAGATACGCAGTATTTT 15 . TRBV5-1 few TRBJ2-3
CATSSTGTGPYGYTF TGTGCCACCAGCAGCACCGGGACAGGGCCCTATGGCTACACCTTC 15 TRBD1 TRBV15 . TRBJ1-2
CASSLGRGNQETQYF TGCGCCAGCAGTCTTGGCAGGGGAAACCAAGAGACCCAGTACTTC 15 . TRBV5-1 . TRBJ2-5
CASSEYRVRGANVLTF TGTGCCAGCAGTGAATACCGGGTTCGGGGGGCCAACGTCCTGACTTTC 16 . TRBV6-1 . TRBJ2-6
CASSLGTSGSYNEQFF TGTGCCAGCAGCTTAGGGACTAGCGGGTCCTACAATGAGCAGTTCTTC 16 TRBD2 TRBV7-6 . TRBJ2-1
CATSYGTIGLAGGHQETQYF TGTGCCACCAGCTATGGGACCATAGGACTAGCGGGGGGGCATCAAGAGACCCAGTACTTC 20 TRBD2 TRBV15 . TRBJ2-5
CASSVVVNTEAFF TGTGCCAGCAGCGTAGTGGTGAACACTGAAGCTTTCTTT 13 . TRBV9 . TRBJ1-1
CASSYSGGANYEQYF TGTGCCAGCAGTTACAGCGGGGGGGCCAACTACGAGCAGTACTTC 15 TRBD2 TRBV28 . TRBJ2-7
CASSSLSAGWSSYEQYF TGCGCCAGCAGCTCTCTTTCGGCGGGGTGGAGCTCCTACGAGCAGTACTTC 17 . TRBV5-1 medium-sized TRBJ2-7
CASSNPRALVDEQYF TGTGCCAGCAGCAACCCCAGGGCATTGGTCGACGAGCAGTACTTC 15 . TRBV7-9 few TRBJ2-7
CASSYSTQGNYGYTF TGTGCCAGCAGTTACTCGACACAGGGGAACTATGGCTACACCTTC 15 TRBD1 TRBV6-5 . TRBJ1-2
CAIKAGSYNEQFF TGTGCCATCAAAGCGGGCTCCTACAATGAGCAGTTCTTC 13 . TRBV10-3 . TRBJ2-1
CASTRDPTGAGYTF TGTGCCAGCACCCGAGACCCGACAGGGGCTGGCTACACCTTC 14 TRBD1 TRBV6-5 . TRBJ1-2
CAISESKLAGGPRANVLTF TGTGCCATCAGTGAGTCGAAATTAGCGGGAGGGCCCCGGGCCAACGTCCTGACTTTC 19 TRBD2 TRBV10-3 . TRBJ2-6
CASSSTGVQPQHF TGTGCCAGCAGCTCGACAGGGGTGCAGCCCCAGCATTTT 13 TRBD1 TRBV5-8 . TRBJ1-5
CSVGGGGETQYF TGCAGCGTTGGGGGGGGTGGTGAGACCCAGTACTTC 12 TRBD2 TRBV29-1 . TRBJ2-5
CASSLGSSYNEQFF TGTGCCAGCAGTTTAGGGAGCTCCTACAATGAGCAGTTCTTC 14 . TRBV28 . TRBJ2-1
CASSLFGDPGANVLTF TGTGCCAGCAGCTTATTCGGGGACCCTGGGGCCAACGTCCTGACTTTC 16 . TRBV7-9 . TRBJ2-6
CASRGAGPYEQYF TGTGCCAGCAGAGGGGCAGGGCCCTACGAGCAGTACTTC 13 . TRBV14 . TRBJ2-7
CASSLLGLEQFF TGTGCCAGCAGCCTTTTGGGGCTTGAGCAGTTCTTC 12 . TRBV7-8 . TRBJ2-1
CASSFLRTGSTGELFF TGTGCCAGCAGCTTCTTGAGAACAGGGTCCACCGGGGAGCTGTTTTTT 16 . TRBV12-1 . TRBJ2-2
CASSLVGGGYYGYTF TGTGCCAGCAGCTTGGTGGGAGGCGGTTACTATGGCTACACCTTC 15 . TRBV7-2 . TRBJ1-2
CASSSFGTGRDEQYF TGTGCCAGCAGTTCCTTCGGGACAGGCCGCGACGAGCAGTACTTC 15 TRBD1 TRBV28 once TRBJ2-7
CASSRGGAFTTDTQYF TGTGCCAGCAGCCGCGGGGGCGCTTTCACCACAGATACGCAGTATTTT 16 . TRBV28 once TRBJ2-3
CASRMVTGWVGSSYNEQFF TGTGCCAGCCGAATGGTGACAGGGTGGGTAGGGAGCTCCTACAATGAGCAGTTCTTC 19 . TRBV21-1 . TRBJ2-1
CASSLAGGLGETQYF TGTGCCAGCAGTTTAGCCGGGGGGCTGGGGGAGACCCAGTACTTC 15 . TRBV27 . TRBJ2-5
CASSQDSSGANVLTF TGTGCCAGCAGCCAAGATTCCTCTGGGGCCAACGTCCTGACTTTC 15 . TRBV4-2 . TRBJ2-6
CAISELRTEPNQPQHF TGTGCCATCAGTGAGTTAAGAACAGAACCCAATCAGCCCCAGCATTTT 16 . TRBV10-3 . TRBJ1-5
CASSPLGGAKSPLHF TGTGCCAGCAGCCCCCTTGGGGGGGCGAAATCACCCCTCCACTTT 15 . TRBV3-1/TRBV3-2 . TRBJ1-6
CASSLEPVSYGYTF TGCGCCAGCAGCTTGGAACCGGTCAGCTACGGCTACACCTTC 14 . TRBV5-1 few TRBJ1-2